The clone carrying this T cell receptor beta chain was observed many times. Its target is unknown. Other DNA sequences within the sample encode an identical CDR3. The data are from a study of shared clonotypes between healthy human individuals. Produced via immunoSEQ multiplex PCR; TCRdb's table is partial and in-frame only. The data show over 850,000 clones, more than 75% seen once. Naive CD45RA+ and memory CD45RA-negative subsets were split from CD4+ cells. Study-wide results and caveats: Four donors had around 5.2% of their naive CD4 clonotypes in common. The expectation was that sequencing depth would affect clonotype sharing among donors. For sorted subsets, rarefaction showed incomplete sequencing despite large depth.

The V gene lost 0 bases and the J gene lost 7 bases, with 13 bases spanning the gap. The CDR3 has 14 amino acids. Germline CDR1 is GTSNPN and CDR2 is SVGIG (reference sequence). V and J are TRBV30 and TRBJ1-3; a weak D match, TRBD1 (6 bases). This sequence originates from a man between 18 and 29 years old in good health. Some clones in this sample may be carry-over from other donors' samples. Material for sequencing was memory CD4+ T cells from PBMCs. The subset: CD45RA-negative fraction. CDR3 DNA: TGTGCCTGGAGTGTAGGAGGGGGTAGTAACACCATATATTTT. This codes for CAWSVGGGSNTIYF.